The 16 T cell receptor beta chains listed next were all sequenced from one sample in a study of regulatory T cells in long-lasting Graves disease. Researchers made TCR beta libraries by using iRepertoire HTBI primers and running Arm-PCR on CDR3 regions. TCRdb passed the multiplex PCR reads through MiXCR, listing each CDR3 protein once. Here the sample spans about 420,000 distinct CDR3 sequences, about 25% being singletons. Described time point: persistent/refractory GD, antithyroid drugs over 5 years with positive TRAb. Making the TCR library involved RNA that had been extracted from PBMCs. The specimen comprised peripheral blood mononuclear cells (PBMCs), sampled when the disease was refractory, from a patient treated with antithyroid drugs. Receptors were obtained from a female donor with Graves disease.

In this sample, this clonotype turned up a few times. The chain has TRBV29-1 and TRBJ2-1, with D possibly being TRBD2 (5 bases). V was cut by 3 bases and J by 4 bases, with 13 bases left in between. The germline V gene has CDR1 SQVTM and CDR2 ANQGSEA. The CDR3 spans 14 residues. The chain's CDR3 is CSVDLTGIYNEQFF. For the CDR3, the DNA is TGCAGCGTTGATTTGACGGGGATATACAATGAGCAGTTCTTC.

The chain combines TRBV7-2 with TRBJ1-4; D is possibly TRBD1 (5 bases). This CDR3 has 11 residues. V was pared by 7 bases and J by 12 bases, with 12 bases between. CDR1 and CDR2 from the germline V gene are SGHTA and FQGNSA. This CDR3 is CASTNRGELFF. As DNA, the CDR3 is TGTGCCAGCACCAATCGGGGGGAACTGTTTTTT.

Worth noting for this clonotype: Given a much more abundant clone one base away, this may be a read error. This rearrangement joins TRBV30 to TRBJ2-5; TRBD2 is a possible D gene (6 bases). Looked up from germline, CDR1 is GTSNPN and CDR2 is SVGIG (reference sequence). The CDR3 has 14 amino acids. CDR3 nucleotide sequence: TGTGCCTGGGGTGTAGGGGACTTACAAGAGACCCAGTACTTC. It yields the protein CAWGVGDLQETQYF. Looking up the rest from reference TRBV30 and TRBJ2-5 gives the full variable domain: SQTIHQWPATLVQPVGSPLSLECTVEGTSNPNLYWYRQAAGRGLQLLFYSVGIGQISSEVPQNLSASRPQDRQFILSSKKLLLSDSGFYLCAWGVGDLQETQYFGPGTRLLVL.

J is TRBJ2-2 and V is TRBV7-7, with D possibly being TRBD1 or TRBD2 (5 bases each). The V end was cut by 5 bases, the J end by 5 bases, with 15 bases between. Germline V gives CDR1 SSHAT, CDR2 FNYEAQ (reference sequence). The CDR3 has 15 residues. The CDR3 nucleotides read TGTGCCAGCAGCCCTCTGCCCGAGGGGACCGGGGAGCTGTTTTTT. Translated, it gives CASSPLPEGTGELFF.

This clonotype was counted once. The CDR3 DNA follows: TGCGCCAGCAGCTTGGGGCGGGATAATTACAATGAGCAGTTCTTC. This gives the protein CASSLGRDNYNEQFF. The chain carries TRBV5-1 and TRBJ2-1; a weak D match, TRBD2 (6 bases). V lost 0 bases and J 4 bases, leaving 11 bases between the germline ends. Germline V gives CDR1 SGHRS, CDR2 YFSETQ. The CDR3 has 15 amino acids.

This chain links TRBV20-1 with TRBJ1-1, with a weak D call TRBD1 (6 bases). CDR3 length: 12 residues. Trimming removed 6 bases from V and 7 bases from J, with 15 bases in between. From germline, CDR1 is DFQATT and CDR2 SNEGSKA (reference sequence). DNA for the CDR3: TGCAGTGCGCACCAGGGGATGGGTGAAGCTTTCTTT. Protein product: CSAHQGMGEAFF.

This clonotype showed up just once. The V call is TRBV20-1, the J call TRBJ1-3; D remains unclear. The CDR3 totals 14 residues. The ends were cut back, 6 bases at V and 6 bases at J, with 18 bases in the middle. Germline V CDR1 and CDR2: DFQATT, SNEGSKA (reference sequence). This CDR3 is CSARTGILSNTIYF. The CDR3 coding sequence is TGCAGTGCCCGCACCGGGATTCTGTCAAACACCATATATTTT.

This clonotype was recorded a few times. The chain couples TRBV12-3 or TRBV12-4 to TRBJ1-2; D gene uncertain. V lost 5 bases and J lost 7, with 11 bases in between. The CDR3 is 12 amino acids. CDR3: CASSLSDSGYTF. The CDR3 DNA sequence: TGTGCCAGCAGTCTATCGGATTCTGGCTACACCTTC.

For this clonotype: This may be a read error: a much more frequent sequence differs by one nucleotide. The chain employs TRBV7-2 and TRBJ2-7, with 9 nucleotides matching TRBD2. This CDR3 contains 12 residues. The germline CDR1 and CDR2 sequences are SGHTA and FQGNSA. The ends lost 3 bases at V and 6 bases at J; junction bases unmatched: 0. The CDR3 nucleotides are TGTGCCAGCAGCTTGACTAGCGGCGAGCAGTACTTC. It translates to CASSLTSGEQYF.

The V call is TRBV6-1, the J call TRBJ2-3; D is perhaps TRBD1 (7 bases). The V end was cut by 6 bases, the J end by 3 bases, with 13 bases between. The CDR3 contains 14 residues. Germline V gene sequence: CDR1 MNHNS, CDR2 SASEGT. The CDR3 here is CASREGARTDTQYF. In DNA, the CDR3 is TGTGCCAGCAGGGAGGGGGCGCGAACAGATACGCAGTATTTT.

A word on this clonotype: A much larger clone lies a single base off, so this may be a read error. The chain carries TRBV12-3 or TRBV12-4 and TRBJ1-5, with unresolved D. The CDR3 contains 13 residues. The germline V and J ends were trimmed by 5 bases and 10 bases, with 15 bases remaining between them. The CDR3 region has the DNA TGTGCCAGCAGTCTACGTCCTCAGCATCCCCAGCATTTT. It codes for CASSLRPQHPQHF.

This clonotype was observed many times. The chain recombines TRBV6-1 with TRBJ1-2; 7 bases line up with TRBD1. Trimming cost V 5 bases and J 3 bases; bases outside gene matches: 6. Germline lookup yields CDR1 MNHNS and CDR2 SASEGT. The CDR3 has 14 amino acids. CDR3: CASSNTGEDYGYTF. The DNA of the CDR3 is TGTGCCAGCAGTAACACAGGGGAGGACTATGGCTACACCTTC.

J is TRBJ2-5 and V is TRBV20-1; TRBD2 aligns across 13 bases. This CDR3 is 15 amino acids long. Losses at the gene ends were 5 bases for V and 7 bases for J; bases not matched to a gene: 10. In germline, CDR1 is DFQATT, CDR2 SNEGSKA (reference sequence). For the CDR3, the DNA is TGCAGTGCTGGGACTAGCGGGAAGGGGGGGGGGACCCAGTACTTC. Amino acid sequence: CSAGTSGKGGGTQYF.

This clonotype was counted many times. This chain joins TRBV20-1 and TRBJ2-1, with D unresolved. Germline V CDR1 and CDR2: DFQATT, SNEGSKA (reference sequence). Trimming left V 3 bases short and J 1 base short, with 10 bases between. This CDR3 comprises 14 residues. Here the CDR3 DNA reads TGCAGTGCTAGTGGCGACACGTCCTACAATGAGCAGTTCTTC. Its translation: CSASGDTSYNEQFF.

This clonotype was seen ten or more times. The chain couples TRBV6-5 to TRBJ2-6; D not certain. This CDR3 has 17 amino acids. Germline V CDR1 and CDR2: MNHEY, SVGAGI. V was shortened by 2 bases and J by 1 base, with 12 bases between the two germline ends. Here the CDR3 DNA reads TGTGCCAGCAGTTACCAGTTACCCGGGTCTGGGGCCAACGTCCTGACTTTC. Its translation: CASSYQLPGSGANVLTF.

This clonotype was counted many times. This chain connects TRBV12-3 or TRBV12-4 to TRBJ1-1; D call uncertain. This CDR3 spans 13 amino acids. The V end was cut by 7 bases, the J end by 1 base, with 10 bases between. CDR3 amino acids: CASTLRENTEAFF. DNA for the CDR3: TGTGCCAGCACCCTAAGGGAGAACACTGAAGCTTTCTTT.